These 23 T cell receptor beta chains were sequenced from one sample in a study of control samples from healthy donors and cancer patients. Produced via immunoSEQ multiplex PCR; TCRdb's table is partial and in-frame only. Of over 150,000 clones listed, 75% to 95% are singletons. Sequenced material: blood. All receptors derive from a woman aged 40 to 50 in good health.

This clone was seen just once. The rearrangement uses TRBV5-4 and TRBJ2-7; D ambiguous. V gave up 4 bases and J gave up 4 bases, with 12 bases separating them. This CDR3 has 13 residues. Germline CDR1 reads SGHNT; CDR2 reads YYREEE (reference sequence). CDR3 bases: TGTGCCAGCAGCAACCCATTGGATTACGAGCAGTACTTC. Amino acid sequence: CASSNPLDYEQYF.

The chain has TRBV12-3 or TRBV12-4 and TRBJ2-7, with 7 bases fitting TRBD2. The trim removed 6 bases at V and 6 bases at J, leaving 8 bases unmatched. This CDR3 contains 13 residues. CDR3 bases: TGTGCCAGCAGCCAACCCTGGGGGGGCGAGCAGTACTTC. Its translation is CASSQPWGGEQYF.

CDR3 residues: CASSPTGQGAETQYF. CDR3 nucleotides: TGCGCCAGCAGCCCTACCGGACAGGGGGCAGAGACCCAGTACTTC. The chain is built from TRBV4-1 and TRBJ2-5; 11 nucleotides line up with TRBD1. CDR3 size: 15 residues. V shed 4 bases and J 4 bases; nucleotides not matched to a gene: 5. The germline gives CDR1 MGHRA, CDR2 YSYEKL.

Notes on this clone: It may be a read error: a sequence one base away is much more abundant. The same CDR3 can be traced to other DNA sequences in this sample. The V call is TRBV6-4, the J call TRBJ2-1; D is possibly TRBD2 (6 bases). Germline V CDR1 and CDR2: MRHNA, SNTAGT. V was pared by 0 bases and J by 1 base, with 7 bases between. This CDR3 comprises 15 residues. CDR3 protein: CASSDSAGSYNEQFF. The CDR3 DNA reads as TGTGCCAGCAGTGACTCGGCGGGGTCCTACAATGAGCAGTTCTTC.

The V call is TRBV19, the J call TRBJ2-3; TRBD2 might be the D (6 bases). CDR3 length equals 15 residues. Germline loops: CDR1 LNHDA, CDR2 SQIVND (reference sequence). Trimming left V 3 bases short and J 2 bases short, with 12 bases between. The DNA for the CDR3 is TGTGCCAGTAGTATCCTGCCTAGCGTCACAGATACGCAGTATTTT. Protein sequence: CASSILPSVTDTQYF.

This chain connects TRBV19 to TRBJ1-1, with 7 bases aligning to TRBD1. Germline lookup yields CDR1 LNHDA and CDR2 SQIVND (reference sequence). After removal of 4 bases from V and 4 bases from J, the junction contained 6 bases not matched to a gene. The CDR3 length is 14 residues. The chain's CDR3 is CASSRRQGGTEAFF. For the CDR3, the DNA is TGTGCCAGTAGTAGGAGGCAGGGGGGCACTGAAGCTTTCTTT. Full variable domain (rest looked up from reference TRBV19 and TRBJ1-1): DGGITQSPKYLFRKEGQNVTLSCEQNLNHDAMYWYRQDPGQGLRLIYYSQIVNDFQKGDIAEGYSVSREKKESFPLTVTSAQKNPTAFYLCASSRRQGGTEAFFGQGTRLTVV.

The chain recombines TRBV6-1 with TRBJ1-2; D is unclear. The CDR3 loop spans 12 amino acids. The V and J ends lost 2 bases and 5 bases respectively, with 6 bases between them. Germline V gives CDR1 MNHNS, CDR2 SASEGT. CDR3 DNA: TGTGCCAGCAGTGAACGGACTTATGGCTACACCTTC. Protein sequence: CASSERTYGYTF.

The V gene is TRBV2, the J gene TRBJ1-5, with TRBD1 matching over 7 bases. This CDR3 contains 16 residues. V shed 6 bases and J 4 bases; nucleotides not matched to a gene: 12. Germline loops: CDR1 SNHLY, CDR2 FYNNEI. The CDR3 loop reads CASRASDRVENQPQHF. The CDR3, as DNA: TGTGCCAGCAGGGCTTCCGACAGGGTGGAGAATCAGCCCCAGCATTTT.

The V and J genes are TRBV7-6 and TRBJ2-2; possibly TRBD1 or TRBD2 for D (5 bases each). Germline V lookup: CDR1 SGHVS, CDR2 FNYEAQ. This CDR3 is built from 15 residues. The V end lost 4 bases, the J end lost 4 bases, and 13 bases lay between the germline ends. CDR3 sequence reads: CASSSMGVGTGELFF. The DNA of the CDR3 is TGTGCCAGCAGCTCCATGGGGGTTGGCACCGGGGAGCTGTTTTTT.

V and J are TRBV5-1 and TRBJ1-5; perhaps TRBD1 as D (6 bases). V was trimmed by 3 bases and J by 0 bases, leaving 10 bases between them. The V gene's germline CDR1 is SGHRS and CDR2 YFSETQ. CDR3 length equals 15 residues. The CDR3, as DNA: TGCGCCAGCAGCTCAGGGGACGGTAGCAATCAGCCCCAGCATTTT. Protein sequence: CASSSGDGSNQPQHF.

This clone was seen only once. The V and J genes are TRBV28 and TRBJ1-2, with D tentatively TRBD1 (5 bases). V gave up 6 bases and J gave up 8 bases, with 13 bases separating them. Germline values: CDR1 MDHEN, CDR2 SYDVKM. CDR3 length: 12 residues. The CDR3, as DNA: TGTGCCAGCAGACCCCCGGGGGAGGGCTACACCTTC. It is translated as CASRPPGEGYTF.

This rearrangement joins TRBV6-1 to TRBJ1-2; D gene ambiguous. This CDR3 region has 14 residues. Germline lookup yields CDR1 MNHNS and CDR2 SASEGT. V lost 2 bases to trimming and J lost 8 bases, with 15 bases between them. The CDR3 here is CASSEIGTDGGYTF. CDR3 bases: TGTGCCAGCAGTGAAATCGGAACAGACGGGGGCTACACCTTC.

This clone has only one observation. The chain employs TRBV3-1 (or the pseudogene TRBV3-2) and TRBJ1-2, with D maybe TRBD1 (5 bases). The CDR3 has 13 amino acids. V was clipped by 1 base and J by 4 bases, with 7 bases between them. Per germline, CDR1 LGHDT and CDR2 YNNKEL (reference sequence). Here the CDR3 DNA reads TGTGCCAGCAGCCAAGGAGGGGCCTATGGCTACACCTTC. Its translation is CASSQGGAYGYTF.

The V call is TRBV11-2, the J call TRBJ2-5; D ambiguous. Trimming cost V 1 base and J 5 bases, with 17 bases left between them. The germline CDR1 and CDR2 sequences are SGHAT and FQNNGV. The CDR3 is made up of 16 amino acids. In nucleotides, the CDR3 is TGTGCCAGCAGCTTAGTAACGTACGCTACGAGGGAGACCCAGTACTTC. This encodes CASSLVTYATRETQYF.

The rearrangement links TRBV2 to TRBJ2-2; no clear D. Germline V lookup: CDR1 SNHLY, CDR2 FYNNEI. The V gene lost 1 base and the J gene lost 3 bases, with 12 bases spanning the gap. The CDR3 runs to 16 residues. CDR3 DNA sequence: TGTGCCAGCAGTGAAGAGTTAGTAACTTACACCGGGGAGCTGTTTTTT. It codes for CASSEELVTYTGELFF.

In this sample, this clone turned up once. The chain is built from TRBV7-8 and TRBJ1-2; D is undetermined. The CDR3 is 14 amino acids. Germline loops: CDR1 SGHVS, CDR2 FQNEAQ. V gave up 0 bases and J gave up 2 bases, with 7 bases separating them. The CDR3 DNA is TGTGCCAGCAGCTTAGCTGGCGGGAACTATGGCTACACCTTC. This codes for CASSLAGGNYGYTF.

This clone was observed a single time. The CDR3 here is CASSPRTEITEAFF. The CDR3 region has the DNA TGTGCCAGTAGTCCGCGGACGGAGATCACTGAAGCTTTCTTT. The chain couples TRBV19 to TRBJ1-1; D remains ambiguous. The V end was cut by 5 bases, the J end by 4 bases, with 14 bases between. The CDR3 has 14 amino acids. CDR1 is LNHDA and CDR2 is SQIVND in the germline V gene (reference sequence).

The chain is built from TRBV19 and TRBJ1-2; a weak D match, TRBD1 (6 bases). The CDR3 loop spans 16 amino acids. The V end lost 3 bases, the J end lost 12 bases, and 26 bases lay between the germline ends. Looked up from germline, CDR1 is LNHDA and CDR2 is SQIVND (reference sequence). CDR3 coding DNA: TGTGCCAGTAGTATCTTATCCGGACAGTCCTACGGCATCCACACCTTC. Its protein product is CASSILSGQSYGIHTF.

V usage is TRBV6-5 and J usage is TRBJ1-2; the match to TRBD1 covers 10 bases. CDR3 length: 15 residues. Trimming took 5 bases from V and 4 from J; bases not matched to a gene: 7. Per germline, CDR1 MNHEY and CDR2 SVGAGI. The CDR3 DNA reads TGTGCCAGCAGTCCCGGGGACAGGGGCGGCTATGGCTACACCTTC. This gives the protein CASSPGDRGGYGYTF.

In this sample, this clone turned up a few times. The chain has TRBV6-1 and TRBJ1-2; tentatively, D is TRBD1 (6 bases). The V end lost 2 bases, the J end lost 0 bases, and 10 bases lay between the germline ends. This CDR3 contains 15 residues. Per germline, CDR1 MNHNS and CDR2 SASEGT. The CDR3 reads CASSESTGPNYGYTF. The CDR3 nucleotides read TGTGCCAGCAGTGAATCTACAGGGCCTAACTATGGCTACACCTTC.

The V gene is TRBV27, the J gene TRBJ1-5, with TRBD1 identical over 7 bases. V gave up 7 bases and J gave up 4 bases; unmatched junction bases: 4. CDR1 is MNHEY and CDR2 is SMNVEV in the germline V gene (reference sequence). The CDR3 runs to 13 residues. The CDR3 sequence is CASTQGGNQPQHF. CDR3 in DNA: TGTGCCAGCACCCAGGGGGGGAATCAGCCCCAGCATTTT.

The chain's CDR3 is CASSLSGPGGEQYF. The CDR3 DNA reads as TGCGCCAGCAGCTTGTCGGGCCCCGGCGGCGAGCAGTACTTC. The chain couples TRBV5-1 to TRBJ2-7, with D unresolved. In germline, CDR1 is SGHRS, CDR2 YFSETQ. The CDR3 contains 14 residues. V was shortened by 1 base and J by 6 bases, with 14 bases between the two germline ends.

J is TRBJ1-6 and V is TRBV2; 9 positions match TRBD1. V shed 8 bases, J shed 10 bases, and the junction held 15 bases outside the gene matches. From germline, CDR1 is SNHLY and CDR2 FYNNEI. This CDR3 contains 16 residues. The DNA of the CDR3 is TGTGCCAGCGGAGAGACTCCGGGACAGGGTGAATCACCCCTCCACTTT. Translation: CASGETPGQGESPLHF. The whole variable domain, filled in from reference TRBV2 and TRBJ1-6, reads EPEVTQTPSHQVTQMGQEVILRCVPISNHLYFYWYRQILGQKVEFLVSFYNNEISEKSEIFDDQFSVERPDGSNFTLKIRSTKLEDSAMYFCASGETPGQGESPLHFGNGTRLTVT.